Listed below are T cell receptor beta chains from one sample, sequenced in a study of blood T cell repertoires in COVID-19. Generated by immunoSEQ multiplex PCR, the TCRdb table keeps only in-frame clones and is missing some. This repertoire shows about 280,000 clones, under 90% found once; its top ten account for 0.94%. The sequenced sample was peripheral blood. The receptor set was obtained from a woman in her thirties or forties who had recovered from COVID-19. CDR3s include the opening cysteine and the closing phenylalanine or tryptophan. Each record gives: D gene, J gene, V gene, clone size, CDR3 protein, CDR3 DNA. D genes are given only for firm matches. Size tells how often a clone was seen (once, few, many) or the class of an expanded clone, and some rows leave it out.

d_gene: NA
j_gene: TRBJ1-5
v_gene: TRBV24-1
abundance: NA
CDR3aa: CATSDFGQPQHF
CDR3nt: TGTGCCACCAGTGATTTCGGTCAGCCCCAGCATTTT

d_gene: NA
j_gene: TRBJ2-2
v_gene: TRBV7-9
abundance: NA
CDR3aa: CASSLAPGTTNTGELFF
CDR3nt: TGTGCCAGCAGCTTAGCCCCCGGGACAACGAACACCGGGGAGCTGTTTTTT

d_gene: NA
j_gene: TRBJ2-5
v_gene: TRBV5-1
abundance: NA
CDR3aa: CASSTEYQETQYF
CDR3nt: TGCGCCAGCAGCACTGAGTACCAAGAGACCCAGTACTTC

d_gene: NA
j_gene: TRBJ1-1
v_gene: TRBV9
abundance: NA
CDR3aa: CASSVAGGSTMNTEAFF
CDR3nt: TGTGCCAGCAGCGTAGCGGGAGGCAGTACCATGAACACTGAAGCTTTCTTT

d_gene: NA
j_gene: TRBJ1-3
v_gene: TRBV6-1
abundance: NA
CDR3aa: CASSEQGSGNTIYF
CDR3nt: TGTGCCAGCAGTGAACAGGGCTCTGGAAACACCATATATTTT

d_gene: TRBD1
j_gene: TRBJ1-5
v_gene: TRBV3-1/TRBV3-2
abundance: NA
CDR3aa: CASSSQGQLYPQHF
CDR3nt: TGTGCCAGCAGCTCTCAGGGACAGCTTTACCCCCAGCATTTT

d_gene: NA
j_gene: TRBJ2-3
v_gene: TRBV7-2
abundance: NA
CDR3aa: CASTRTTTSTDTQYF
CDR3nt: TGTGCCAGCACCCGTACCACAACGAGCACAGATACGCAGTATTTT

d_gene: TRBD1
j_gene: TRBJ2-1
v_gene: TRBV5-1
abundance: NA
CDR3aa: CASSFGQGIYNEQFF
CDR3nt: TGCGCCAGCAGCTTCGGACAGGGGATTTACAATGAGCAGTTCTTC

d_gene: TRBD1
j_gene: TRBJ2-7
v_gene: TRBV9
abundance: NA
CDR3aa: CASSGDSYEQYF
CDR3nt: TGTGCCAGCAGCGGGGACAGCTACGAGCAGTACTTC

d_gene: NA
j_gene: TRBJ1-5
v_gene: TRBV3-1/TRBV3-2
abundance: NA
CDR3aa: CASSQDPDSGQPQHF
CDR3nt: TGTGCCAGCAGCCAAGATCCAGACAGCGGGCAGCCCCAGCATTTT

d_gene: NA
j_gene: TRBJ2-7
v_gene: TRBV7-9
abundance: NA
CDR3aa: CASSVTSLEQYF
CDR3nt: TGTGCCAGCAGCGTCACTAGTCTCGAGCAGTACTTC

d_gene: NA
j_gene: TRBJ1-6
v_gene: TRBV4-1
abundance: NA
CDR3aa: CASSQDDTGGGIPLHF
CDR3nt: TGCGCCAGCAGCCAAGATGATACGGGGGGCGGAATACCCCTCCACTTT

d_gene: TRBD1
j_gene: TRBJ2-2
v_gene: TRBV11-2
abundance: NA
CDR3aa: CASSLGQGIAGELFF
CDR3nt: TGTGCCAGCAGCTTGGGACAGGGGATTGCCGGGGAGCTGTTTTTT

d_gene: NA
j_gene: TRBJ1-5
v_gene: TRBV30
abundance: NA
CDR3aa: CAWSLGQGGQPQHF
CDR3nt: TGTGCCTGGAGTTTAGGGCAGGGCGGACAGCCCCAGCATTTT

d_gene: NA
j_gene: TRBJ1-2
v_gene: TRBV6-1
abundance: few
CDR3aa: CASSEASSGYYGYTF
CDR3nt: TGTGCCAGCAGTGAAGCTTCATCAGGGTACTATGGCTACACCTTC

d_gene: TRBD2
j_gene: TRBJ2-1
v_gene: TRBV19
abundance: NA
CDR3aa: CASSMRLAGGYEQFF
CDR3nt: TGTGCCAGTAGTATGAGACTAGCGGGCGGGTATGAGCAGTTCTTC

d_gene: NA
j_gene: TRBJ2-5
v_gene: TRBV7-2
abundance: NA
CDR3aa: CASSSPPGQETQYF
CDR3nt: TGTGCCAGCAGCTCACCTCCGGGCCAAGAGACCCAGTACTTC

d_gene: NA
j_gene: TRBJ2-2
v_gene: TRBV12-3/TRBV12-4
abundance: NA
CDR3aa: CASSFLTGELFF
CDR3nt: TGTGCCAGCAGTTTTCTCACCGGGGAGCTGTTTTTT

d_gene: TRBD1
j_gene: TRBJ1-4
v_gene: TRBV5-8
abundance: NA
CDR3aa: CASNHNTLGQRNEKLFF
CDR3nt: TGTGCCAGCAATCACAACACCCTGGGACAGAGAAATGAAAAACTGTTTTTT

d_gene: NA
j_gene: TRBJ2-7
v_gene: TRBV19
abundance: NA
CDR3aa: CASSGPEGPGHYEQYF
CDR3nt: TGTGCCAGTAGCGGCCCAGAGGGCCCTGGCCACTACGAGCAGTACTTC

d_gene: NA
j_gene: TRBJ2-1
v_gene: TRBV7-6
abundance: NA
CDR3aa: CASSTTGQGYQFF
CDR3nt: TGTGCCAGCAGCACGACAGGTCAGGGTTATCAGTTCTTC

d_gene: NA
j_gene: TRBJ2-5
v_gene: TRBV7-9
abundance: NA
CDR3aa: CASSFSQKRETQYF
CDR3nt: TGTGCCAGCAGCTTCTCTCAAAAACGGGAGACCCAGTACTTC

d_gene: NA
j_gene: TRBJ1-2
v_gene: TRBV27
abundance: NA
CDR3aa: CAPLRRPPYGYTF
CDR3nt: TGTGCCCCGCTGAGGAGGCCCCCTTATGGCTACACCTTC

d_gene: NA
j_gene: TRBJ2-1
v_gene: TRBV19
abundance: NA
CDR3aa: CATAPRLNNEQFF
CDR3nt: TGTGCCACCGCGCCCCGACTTAACAATGAGCAGTTCTTC

d_gene: TRBD1
j_gene: TRBJ2-1
v_gene: TRBV2
abundance: NA
CDR3aa: CASTPGQEAEQFF
CDR3nt: TGTGCCAGCACTCCGGGACAGGAGGCTGAGCAGTTCTTC

d_gene: TRBD1
j_gene: TRBJ1-1
v_gene: TRBV6-5
abundance: NA
CDR3aa: CASSYSGQGKAEAFF
CDR3nt: TGTGCCAGCAGTTACTCGGGACAGGGAAAAGCTGAAGCTTTCTTT

d_gene: NA
j_gene: TRBJ1-1
v_gene: TRBV19
abundance: NA
CDR3aa: CASSPDTYEAFF
CDR3nt: TGTGCCAGTAGCCCGGACACCTATGAAGCTTTCTTT

d_gene: TRBD2
j_gene: TRBJ2-1
v_gene: TRBV9
abundance: once
CDR3aa: CASSGRAGPTYNEQFF
CDR3nt: TGTGCCAGCAGCGGGAGAGCGGGACCCACCTACAATGAGCAGTTCTTC

d_gene: TRBD1
j_gene: TRBJ2-1
v_gene: TRBV7-9
abundance: NA
CDR3aa: CASSSQGSDNEQFF
CDR3nt: TGTGCCAGCAGCTCACAGGGGAGCGACAATGAGCAGTTCTTC

d_gene: NA
j_gene: TRBJ2-1
v_gene: TRBV6-1
abundance: once
CDR3aa: CASSEERGATGSSYNEQFF
CDR3nt: TGTGCCAGCAGTGAAGAGAGGGGCGCTACAGGGAGCTCCTACAATGAGCAGTTCTTC

d_gene: NA
j_gene: TRBJ1-4
v_gene: TRBV6-1
abundance: NA
CDR3aa: CASSENAGTPKLFF
CDR3nt: TGTGCCAGCAGTGAAAATGCCGGGACACCGAAACTGTTTTTT

d_gene: NA
j_gene: TRBJ2-7
v_gene: TRBV28
abundance: NA
CDR3aa: CASSSGDTHTYEQYF
CDR3nt: TGTGCCAGCAGTTCTGGGGACACCCACACCTACGAGCAGTACTTC

d_gene: TRBD1
j_gene: TRBJ1-2
v_gene: TRBV2
abundance: NA
CDR3aa: CASSGQGIDGYTF
CDR3nt: TGTGCCAGCAGTGGACAGGGAATAGATGGCTACACCTTC